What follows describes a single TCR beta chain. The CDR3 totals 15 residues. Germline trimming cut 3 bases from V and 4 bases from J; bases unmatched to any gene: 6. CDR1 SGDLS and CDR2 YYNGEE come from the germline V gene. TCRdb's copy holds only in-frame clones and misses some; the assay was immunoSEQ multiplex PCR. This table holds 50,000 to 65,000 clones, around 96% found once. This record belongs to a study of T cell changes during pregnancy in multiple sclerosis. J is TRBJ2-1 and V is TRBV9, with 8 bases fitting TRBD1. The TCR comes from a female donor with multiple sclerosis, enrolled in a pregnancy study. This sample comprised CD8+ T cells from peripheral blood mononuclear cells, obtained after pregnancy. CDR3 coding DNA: TGTGCCAGCAGCGGGGGCCGGACAGGGTACAATGAGCAGTTCTTC. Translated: CASSGGRTGYNEQFF.